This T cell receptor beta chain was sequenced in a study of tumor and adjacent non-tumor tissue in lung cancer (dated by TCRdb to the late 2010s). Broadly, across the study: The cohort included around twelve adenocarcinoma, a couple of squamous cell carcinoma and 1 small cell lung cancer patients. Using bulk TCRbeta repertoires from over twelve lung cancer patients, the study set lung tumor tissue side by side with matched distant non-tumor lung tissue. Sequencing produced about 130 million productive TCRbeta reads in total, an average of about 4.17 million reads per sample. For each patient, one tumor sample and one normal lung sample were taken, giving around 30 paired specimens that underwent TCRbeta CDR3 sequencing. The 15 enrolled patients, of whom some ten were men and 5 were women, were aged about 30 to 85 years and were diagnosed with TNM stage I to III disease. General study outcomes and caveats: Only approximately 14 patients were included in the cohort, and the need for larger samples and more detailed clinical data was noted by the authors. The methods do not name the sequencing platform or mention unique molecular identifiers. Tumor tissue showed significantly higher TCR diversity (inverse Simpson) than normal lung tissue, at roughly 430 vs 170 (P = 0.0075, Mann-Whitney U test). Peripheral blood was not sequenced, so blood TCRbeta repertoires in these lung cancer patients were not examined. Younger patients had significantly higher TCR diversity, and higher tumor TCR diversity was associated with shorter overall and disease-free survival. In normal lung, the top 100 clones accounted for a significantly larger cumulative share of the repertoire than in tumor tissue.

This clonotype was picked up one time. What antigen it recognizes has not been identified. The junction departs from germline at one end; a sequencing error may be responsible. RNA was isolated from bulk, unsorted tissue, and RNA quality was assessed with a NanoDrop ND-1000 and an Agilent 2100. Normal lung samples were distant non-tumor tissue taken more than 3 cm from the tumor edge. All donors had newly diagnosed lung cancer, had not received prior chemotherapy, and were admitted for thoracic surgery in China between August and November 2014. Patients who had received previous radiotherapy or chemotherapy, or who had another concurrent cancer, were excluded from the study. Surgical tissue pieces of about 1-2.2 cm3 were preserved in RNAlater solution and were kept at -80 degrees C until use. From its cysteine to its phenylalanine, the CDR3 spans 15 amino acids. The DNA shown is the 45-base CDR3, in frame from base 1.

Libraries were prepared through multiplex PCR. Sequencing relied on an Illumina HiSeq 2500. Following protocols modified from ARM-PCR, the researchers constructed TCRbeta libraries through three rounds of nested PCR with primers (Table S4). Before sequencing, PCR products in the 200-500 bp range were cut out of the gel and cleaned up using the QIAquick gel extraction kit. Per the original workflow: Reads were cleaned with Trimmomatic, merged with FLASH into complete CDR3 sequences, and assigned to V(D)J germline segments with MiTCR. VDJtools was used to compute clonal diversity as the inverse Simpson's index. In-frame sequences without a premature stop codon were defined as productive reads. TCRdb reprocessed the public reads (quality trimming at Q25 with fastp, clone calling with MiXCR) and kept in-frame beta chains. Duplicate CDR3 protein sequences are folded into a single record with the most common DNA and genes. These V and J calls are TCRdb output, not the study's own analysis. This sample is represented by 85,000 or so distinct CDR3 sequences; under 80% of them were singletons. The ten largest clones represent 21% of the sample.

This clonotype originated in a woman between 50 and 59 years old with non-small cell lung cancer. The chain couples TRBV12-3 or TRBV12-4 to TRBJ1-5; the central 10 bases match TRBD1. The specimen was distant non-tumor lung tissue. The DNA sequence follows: TGTGCCACCAGTTCAGGGACAGGGGTTCATCAGCCCCAGCATTTT. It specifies CATSSGTGVHQPQHF.